This paragraph reports one T cell receptor beta chain. The germline gives CDR1 LNHNV, CDR2 YYDKDF (reference sequence). V was shortened by 1 base and J by 1 base, with 13 bases between the two germline ends. This CDR3 has 17 residues. This specimen belongs to a study of blood T cell repertoires in COVID-19. Authors' data handling: Amplification with reference gene primers provided the estimates of nucleated cell counts. Produced via immunoSEQ multiplex PCR; TCRdb's table is partial and in-frame only. The V and J calls and the clone size are those of that table, but D and trimming were determined from the DNA. This sample yields around 170,000 clones, of which approximately 84% are seen a single time; 10% to 15% belongs to the top ten.

Sequencing was performed on PBMCs or T cells enriched from blood (not recorded which). The chain uses TRBV15 and TRBJ2-2, with no clear D. This sequence was found in a man over 45 who had recovered from COVID-19. This CDR3 is CATSRGISAGNTGELFF. Written as DNA, the CDR3 is TGTGCCACCAGCAGAGGGATTTCGGCAGGGAACACCGGGGAGCTGTTTTTT. The entire variable domain, with the rest obtained from reference TRBV15 and TRBJ2-2, is as follows: DAMVIQNPRYQVTQFGKPVTLSCSQTLNHNVMYWYQQKSSQAPKLLFHYYDKDFNNEADTPDNFQSRRPNTSFCFLDIRSPGLGDTAMYLCATSRGISAGNTGELFFGEGSRLTVL.